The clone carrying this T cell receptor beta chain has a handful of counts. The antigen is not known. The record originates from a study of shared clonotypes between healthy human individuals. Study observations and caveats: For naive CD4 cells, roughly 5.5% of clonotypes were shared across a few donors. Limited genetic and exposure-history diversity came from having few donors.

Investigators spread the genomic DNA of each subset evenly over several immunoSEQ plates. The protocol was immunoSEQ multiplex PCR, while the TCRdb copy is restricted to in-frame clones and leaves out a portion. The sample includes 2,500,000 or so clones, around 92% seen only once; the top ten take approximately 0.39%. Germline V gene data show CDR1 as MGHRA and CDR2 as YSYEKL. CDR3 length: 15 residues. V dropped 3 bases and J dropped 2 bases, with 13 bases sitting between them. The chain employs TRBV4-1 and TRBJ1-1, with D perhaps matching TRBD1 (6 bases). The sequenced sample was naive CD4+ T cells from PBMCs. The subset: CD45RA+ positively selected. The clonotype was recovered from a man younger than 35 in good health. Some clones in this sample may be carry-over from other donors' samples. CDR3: CASSHPGRGNTEAFF. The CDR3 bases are TGCGCCAGCAGCCATCCTGGCAGGGGTAACACTGAAGCTTTCTTT.